This entry features one TCR beta chain sequence. Its antigen remains unknown. The entry originates in a study of cytomegalovirus exposure and HLA in healthy donors. The study's findings and limits: Later findings reportedly placed an Asian-associated ancestry cluster below the roughly 670-donor mean for N-insertions. Near-uniform donor sequencing depth was presumed by presence/absence analyses. The majority of CMV-associated TCR beta chains were reported as apparently HLA-restricted in a later analysis.

In the PCR, 60 Vbeta and 13 Jbeta primers were used. TCRdb's copy holds only in-frame clones and misses some; the assay was immunoSEQ multiplex PCR. The table lists over 150,000 clones, 60% to 80% of them singletons. The material sequenced was PBMCs. The receptor was derived from a woman between 40 and 50 years old in good health and CMV-seropositive.

DNA of the CDR3: TGTGCCAGCTCGACAGGGTCTGGAAACACCATATATTTT. Translating it yields CASSTGSGNTIYF. This chain joins TRBV28 and TRBJ1-3; the match to TRBD1 covers 7 bases. This CDR3 comprises 13 residues. The V and J ends lost 8 bases and 1 base, in that order; junction bases with no gene match: 2. The germline CDR1 and CDR2 sequences are MDHEN and SYDVKM.